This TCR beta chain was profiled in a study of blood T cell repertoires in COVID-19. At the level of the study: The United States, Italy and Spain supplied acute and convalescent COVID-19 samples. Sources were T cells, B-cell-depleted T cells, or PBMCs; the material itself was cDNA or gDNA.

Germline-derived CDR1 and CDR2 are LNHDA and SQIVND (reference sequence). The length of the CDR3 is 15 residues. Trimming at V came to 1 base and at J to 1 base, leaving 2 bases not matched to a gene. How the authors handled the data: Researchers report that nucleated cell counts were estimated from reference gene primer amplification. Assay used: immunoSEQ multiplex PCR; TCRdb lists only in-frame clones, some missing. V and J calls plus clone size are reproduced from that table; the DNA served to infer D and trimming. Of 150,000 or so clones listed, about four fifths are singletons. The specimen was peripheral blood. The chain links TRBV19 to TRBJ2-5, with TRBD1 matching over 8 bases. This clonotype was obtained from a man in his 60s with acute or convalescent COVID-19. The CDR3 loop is CASSIGRGLQETQYF. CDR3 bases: TGTGCCAGTAGTATAGGCAGGGGGCTCCAAGAGACCCAGTACTTC.